This entry describes one TCR beta chain. This clonotype showed up many times. Its antigen is unknown. No clone much larger than this one lies a single base away; base qualities are absent. A library prepared for alpha chains yielded this beta chain as an off-target read; its size is of little meaning. The record originates from a study of spatial heterogeneity in lung cancer (dated by TCRdb to the late 2010s). In terms of the full investigation: Beta-chain transcripts were consistently detected in greater numbers than alpha-chain transcripts, which likely reflected higher beta-chain transcript abundance. TCR alpha and beta repertoires were quantitatively compared across multiple tumor regions, matched nontumor lung and blood in non-small cell lung cancer. In the raw uncorrected reads, each unique combination of TCR and UMI appeared more than ten times on average. In tumor regions, TCR transcript counts showed a strong correlation with a T cell transcriptional module score derived from matched bulk RNA-seq. At surgery, roughly 220 tumor regions, 63 to 70 matched nontumor lung samples and 50 to 60 PBMC samples were TCR-sequenced for both alpha and beta chains. The study linked features of the TCR repertoire to counts of nonsynonymous mutations, which were determined by whole-exome sequencing of tumor tissue.

The paper as a whole reports these results and caveats: Additional single-cell paired TCR alpha and beta sequencing was considered necessary to confirm, at a functional level, the hypothesis that regional TCRs recognize regional mutations. Counts of ubiquitous and regional expanded TCRs were found to correlate with counts of ubiquitous and regional nonsynonymous mutations, respectively. TCR-seq was estimated to cover only approximately 6.3% of tumor T cells for alpha chains and around 12% for beta chains. A correlation was observed between the number of expanded intratumoral alpha and beta TCRs and the tumor nonsynonymous mutation count.

The time point label here, explained by the study, means: sample taken at primary tumor resection. Samples were obtained from approximately 72 patients with early-stage, untreated non-small cell lung cancer from the lung TRACERx cohort. Whole RNA extracted from tumor and nontumor lung tissue, or from cryopreserved PBMC samples, was used for TCR sequencing without cell sorting. Only patients with enough RNA available from two or more tumor regions were chosen for TCR sequencing. Before being selected, tumor and adjacent nontumor lung specimens were reviewed by a lung pathologist. Inclusive of the bounding cysteine and phenylalanine, the CDR3 is 11 residues long. The kept DNA is CDR3 alone, 33 bases in frame from the first base. The germline V gene (reference sequence) provides CDR1 DFQATT and CDR2 SNEGSKA. Between the V and J ends, shortened by 6 bases and 3 bases respectively, the junction contains 9 bases.

The library was built by means of 5' RACE. The sequencer listed for this sample is NextSeq 500. In the TCR library protocol, a unique molecular identifier was attached to each TCR cDNA molecule so that PCR and sequencing errors could be corrected. The original pipeline was this. TCR identification, UMI-based error correction and CDR3 extraction were performed with Decombinator tools. TCRs above a frequency of 2 per 1,000, corresponding to the top 1% of the tumor frequency distribution, were defined as expanded. Expanded tumor TCRs were classed as regional if statistically deemed absent (corrected P<0.05) from at least one tumor region, otherwise ubiquitous. Rényi diversity was computed with the R vegan package after subsampling each repertoire 100 times to 5,000 TCRs. CDR3 similarity networks were built from amino acid triplet string-kernel similarity, connecting CDR3s with pairwise similarity above 0.82. TCRdb reprocessed the public reads (quality trimming at Q25 with fastp, clone calling with MiXCR) and kept in-frame beta chains. Each record represents a unique CDR3 protein, reported with the most common genes and DNA among its rows. TCRdb's processing, not the study's, gives the V and J calls here. The sample table records nearly 11,000 distinct CDR3 sequences; roughly 5.2% of these occur just once. The top ten clones comprise around 11% of the sample.

The material sequenced was lung tumor tissue, taken at surgery. Here the chain combines TRBV20-1 and TRBJ2-7; possibly the D gene is TRBD2, per 6 matching bases. This TCR derives from a male donor with early-stage non-small cell lung cancer. The CDR3: CSAGSGYEQYF. The base sequence is TGCAGTGCCGGGAGCGGCTACGAGCAGTACTTC.